The 29 T cell receptor beta chains given below trace back to one sample, sequenced in a study of immune cell composition in non-small cell lung cancer. Normal lung was sampled as far from the tumour as possible, at least 3 cm. Generated by immunoSEQ multiplex PCR, the TCRdb table keeps only in-frame clones and is missing some. The sample contains 3,000 to 4,000 clones, over 60% of which appear only once. Sequencing was done on a sample of non-adjacent lung tissue. Receptors originate from a human donor with non-small cell lung cancer.

The chain carries TRBV9 and TRBJ2-1, with a tentative D call TRBD2 (6 bases). CDR1 is SGDLS and CDR2 is YYNGEE in the germline V gene. The CDR3 is 15 amino acids. V lost 0 bases and J lost 5, with 12 bases in between. The CDR3 nucleotides are TGTGCCAGCAGCGTAGCGGACTATGAGGACAATGAGCAGTTCTTC. Residues: CASSVADYEDNEQFF.

By proportion, this clone is large. The CDR3 here is CASSLQGGGQETQYF. CDR3 nucleotides: TGTGCCAGCAGCTTACAGGGGGGAGGCCAAGAGACCCAGTACTTC. The rearrangement joins TRBV7-3 to TRBJ2-5; tentatively, D is TRBD1 (7 bases). V was clipped by 2 bases and J by 1 base, with 11 bases between them. The V gene's germline CDR1 is SGHTA and CDR2 FQGTGA. The CDR3 loop spans 15 amino acids.

The V gene is TRBV14, the J gene TRBJ2-1; a weak D match, TRBD1 (5 bases). The CDR3 has 13 residues. Germline lookup yields CDR1 SGHDN and CDR2 FVKESK. V was trimmed by 0 bases and J by 5 bases, leaving 5 bases between them. The CDR3 here is CASSQEQDNEQFF. CDR3 nucleotides: TGTGCCAGCAGCCAAGAACAGGACAATGAGCAGTTCTTC.

V is TRBV27 and J is TRBJ2-6; D gene ambiguous. Per the germline V gene, CDR1 is MNHEY and CDR2 is SMNVEV (reference sequence). V was cut by 1 base and J by 2 bases, with 6 bases left in between. There are 15 residues in the CDR3. CDR3 residues: CASSLWGAGANVLTF. In nucleotides, the CDR3 is TGTGCCAGCAGTTTATGGGGTGCTGGGGCCAACGTCCTGACTTTC.

V and J are TRBV28 and TRBJ2-1; TRBD1 matches 10 bases. Trimming took 5 bases from V and 4 from J; bases not matched to a gene: 8. CDR3 length equals 16 residues. Per germline, CDR1 MDHEN and CDR2 SYDVKM. CDR3 bases: TGTGCCAGCAGTGGCTGGGGACAGGGGCAATACAATGAGCAGTTCTTC. Translating it yields CASSGWGQGQYNEQFF.

J is TRBJ2-7 and V is TRBV7-2; 7 bases are a match to TRBD2. This CDR3 has 15 amino acids. V dropped 5 bases and J dropped 5; count of bases not matched to a gene: 12. In germline, CDR1 is SGHTA, CDR2 FQGNSA. The CDR3 nucleotides are TGTGCCAGCAGCCAGCGGGGCGGGGACGACCACGAGCAGTACTTC. It yields the protein CASSQRGGDDHEQYF.

This chain joins TRBV7-9 and TRBJ2-4, with 11 nucleotides matching TRBD2. CDR1 and CDR2 (germline): SEHNR, FQNEAQ (reference sequence). CDR3 length equals 17 residues. V dropped 3 bases and J dropped 0; count of bases not matched to a gene: 4. The CDR3, as DNA: TGTGCCAGCAGCTTGGGACTAGCGGACCGAGCCAAAAACATTCAGTACTTC. Translation: CASSLGLADRAKNIQYF.

The chain carries TRBV15 and TRBJ2-3; possibly TRBD2 for D (6 bases). V lost 5 bases and J lost 10, with 16 bases in between. From germline, CDR1 is LNHNV and CDR2 YYDKDF (reference sequence). The CDR3 contains 13 residues. This CDR3 reads CATSGGLVLAQYF. DNA for the CDR3: TGTGCCACCAGCGGGGGACTTGTGTTGGCGCAGTATTTT. The entire variable domain, with the rest obtained from reference TRBV15 and TRBJ2-3, is as follows: DAMVIQNPRYQVTQFGKPVTLSCSQTLNHNVMYWYQQKSSQAPKLLFHYYDKDFNNEADTPDNFQSRRPNTSFCFLDIRSPGLGDTAMYLCATSGGLVLAQYFGPGTRLTVL.

This clone was observed a handful of times. The chain combines TRBV28 with TRBJ2-1; 9 bases line up with TRBD2. Germline-derived CDR1 and CDR2 are MDHEN and SYDVKM. There are 20 residues in the CDR3. V shed 7 bases and J 2 bases; nucleotides not matched to a gene: 21. The CDR3 region has the DNA TGTGCCAGCATTGTCTCGCGGGGTTCTAGCGGGACCACCCCCTACAATGAGCAGTTCTTC. Residues: CASIVSRGSSGTTPYNEQFF.

The chain joins TRBV7-3 to TRBJ2-7; TRBD2 aligns across 11 bases. Trimming removed 5 bases from V and 3 bases from J; junction bases left unmatched: 3. From germline, CDR1 is SGHTA and CDR2 FQGTGA. The CDR3 has 14 residues. CDR3 in amino acids: CASSETSGSYEQYF. The CDR3 region has the DNA TGTGCCAGCAGCGAAACTAGCGGGAGCTACGAGCAGTACTTC.

The V gene is TRBV10-3, the J gene TRBJ2-1; 12 bases fit TRBD2. Losses at the gene ends were 11 bases for V and 0 bases for J; bases not matched to a gene: 11. This CDR3 is built from 17 residues. Germline CDR1 reads ENHRY; CDR2 reads SYGVKD. This chain's CDR3 is CASIGLAGGSSYNEQFF. The CDR3 nucleotides read TGTGCCTCCATAGGGCTAGCGGGAGGGAGCTCCTACAATGAGCAGTTCTTC.

The V call is TRBV19, the J call TRBJ1-5; 7 bases map to TRBD1. Germline lookup yields CDR1 LNHDA and CDR2 SQIVND (reference sequence). With 2 bases clipped from V and 6 bases from J, the junction kept 4 bases outside the gene matches. The length of the CDR3 is 14 residues. In DNA, the CDR3 is TGTGCCAGTAGTATAAGGGGGCCAGGTCAGCCCCAGCATTTT. It translates to CASSIRGPGQPQHF.

This clone appeared a single time. The chain has TRBV6-1 and TRBJ1-1; 7 bases match TRBD1. Germline V CDR1 and CDR2: MNHNS, SASEGT. This CDR3 is built from 13 residues. V trimming: 8 bases; J trimming: 5 bases; junction bases outside the gene matches: 8. The CDR3 is CASEQATGTEAFF. For the CDR3, the DNA is TGTGCCAGCGAACAAGCGACAGGGACTGAAGCTTTCTTT.

CDR3 DNA: TGTGCCAGCAGCTTGGGACCGGCTGCATTGTATGGCTACACCTTC. Its translation is CASSLGPAALYGYTF. V is TRBV13 and J is TRBJ1-2, with D perhaps TRBD1 (5 bases). V lost 3 bases and J 5 bases, leaving 16 bases between the germline ends. This CDR3 is built from 15 residues. Per germline, CDR1 PRHDT and CDR2 FYEKMQ (reference sequence).

For this clone: The same CDR3 can be traced to other DNA sequences in this sample. This chain joins TRBV6-5 and TRBJ2-2; perhaps TRBD2 as D (5 bases). CDR1 is MNHEY, CDR2 SVGAGI, per germline. V was trimmed by 0 bases and J by 7 bases, leaving 9 bases between them. This CDR3 spans 14 amino acids. The CDR3 sequence is CASSYSRAGGELFF. DNA for the CDR3: TGTGCCAGCAGTTACTCGAGGGCGGGCGGGGAGCTGTTTTTT.

The V and J genes are TRBV10-3 and TRBJ2-1; 12 nucleotides line up with TRBD2. The CDR3 consists of 20 residues. Germline assignment: CDR1 ENHRY and CDR2 SYGVKD. Germline trimming cut 3 bases from V and 5 bases from J; bases unmatched to any gene: 17. The CDR3 spells CAISDPPLATSGSLNNEQFF. The CDR3 bases are TGTGCCATCAGTGACCCCCCCCTCGCGACTAGCGGGAGTTTGAACAATGAGCAGTTCTTC.

Remarks on this clone: Other DNA sequences in the same sample also yield this CDR3. The rearrangement joins TRBV29-1 to TRBJ2-3; 13 bases are shared with TRBD2. This CDR3 has 15 amino acids. With V trimmed by 6 bases and J by 2 bases, 5 bases remained unmatched. The germline gives CDR1 SQVTM, CDR2 ANQGSEA. The CDR3 coding sequence is TGCAGCGTCCCGGGGACTAGCGGGATCACAGATACGCAGTATTTT. It translates to CSVPGTSGITDTQYF.

The chain recombines TRBV7-8 with TRBJ1-6; 7 bases align to TRBD1. The V and J ends lost 1 base and 9 bases, in that order; junction bases with no gene match: 6. In germline, CDR1 is SGHVS, CDR2 FQNEAQ. There are 15 residues in the CDR3. The CDR3 DNA sequence: TGTGCCAGCAGCTTAGGCGCAGGGGGGGGTTCACCCCTCCACTTT. This gives the protein CASSLGAGGGSPLHF.

This rearrangement joins TRBV7-8 to TRBJ2-2; D unresolved. This CDR3 region has 16 residues. The germline V and J ends were trimmed by 7 bases and 2 bases, with 17 bases remaining between them. Germline assignment: CDR1 SGHVS and CDR2 FQNEAQ. CDR3 bases: TGTGCCAGCACCCCGTCCCCCAGCGTAAACACCGGGGAGCTGTTTTTT. Amino acid sequence: CASTPSPSVNTGELFF.

The chain is built from TRBV9 and TRBJ2-1, with D unresolved. The CDR3 is 16 residues long. Looked up from germline, CDR1 is SGDLS and CDR2 is YYNGEE. V was pared by 1 base and J by 5 bases, with 16 bases between. The CDR3 loop is CASSVSSTIWDNEQFF. CDR3 nucleotides: TGTGCCAGCAGCGTATCCTCTACTATTTGGGACAATGAGCAGTTCTTC. Based on the CDR3 plus reference TRBV9 and TRBJ2-1, the full variable domain is DSGVTQTPKHLITATGQRVTLRCSPRSGDLSVYWYQQSLDQGLQFLIQYYNGEERAKGNILERFSAQQFPDLHSELNLSSLELGDSALYFCASSVSSTIWDNEQFFGPGTRLTVL.

This clone was found a few times. The rearrangement uses TRBV19 and TRBJ1-5; a weak D match, TRBD1 (5 bases). CDR1 LNHDA and CDR2 SQIVND come from the germline V gene (reference sequence). V dropped 3 bases and J dropped 0 bases, with 12 bases sitting between them. The CDR3 sequence is 16 residues long. CDR3: CASSMGGDYSNQPQHF. The CDR3 nucleotides are TGTGCCAGTAGTATGGGGGGGGATTATAGCAATCAGCCCCAGCATTTT. The full variable domain, rest sourced from reference TRBV19 and TRBJ1-5, is DGGITQSPKYLFRKEGQNVTLSCEQNLNHDAMYWYRQDPGQGLRLIYYSQIVNDFQKGDIAEGYSVSREKKESFPLTVTSAQKNPTAFYLCASSMGGDYSNQPQHFGDGTRLSIL.

J is TRBJ2-5 and V is TRBV5-4, with 7 bases identical to TRBD1. With 2 bases clipped from V and 5 bases from J, the junction kept 3 bases outside the gene matches. Germline CDR1 reads SGHNT; CDR2 reads YYREEE (reference sequence). The CDR3 length is 13 residues. CDR3 sequence (DNA): TGTGCCAGCAGCTTAGACAGGGAGGAGACCCAGTACTTC. This sequence encodes CASSLDREETQYF.

V gene TRBV28 combines with J gene TRBJ1-3; D is unclear. The CDR3 has 17 amino acids. Germline V gives CDR1 MDHEN, CDR2 SYDVKM. V was trimmed by 5 bases and J by 0 bases, leaving 17 bases between them. The CDR3, as DNA: TGTGCCAGCAGTGAGATAAGCGGTGTACTCTCTGGAAACACCATATATTTT. Its protein product is CASSEISGVLSGNTIYF.

The chain has TRBV6-5 and TRBJ1-5; no clear D gene. Germline-derived CDR1 and CDR2 are MNHEY and SVGAGI. The length of the CDR3 is 13 residues. Trimming pared 5 bases from V and 1 base from J, leaving 6 bases between. The CDR3 DNA sequence: TGTGCCAGCAGTGCCGCCAGCAATCAGCCCCAGCATTTT. It is translated as CASSAASNQPQHF.

The V and J genes are TRBV7-2 and TRBJ2-3; 10 bases are a match to TRBD2. With 1 base clipped from V and 4 bases from J, the junction kept 5 bases outside the gene matches. Germline CDR1 and CDR2: SGHTA and FQGNSA. The CDR3 covers 16 residues. CDR3 nucleotides: TGTGCCAGCAGCTTAGTGCTAGCGGGAGTCCCAGATACGCAGTATTTT. Protein: CASSLVLAGVPDTQYF. The variable domain in full, with the rest retrieved from reference TRBV7-2 and TRBJ2-3, is GAGVSQSPSNKVTEKGKDVELRCDPISGHTALYWYRQSLGQGLEFLIYFQGNSAPDKSGLPSDRFSAERTGGSVSTLTIQRTQQEDSAVYLCASSLVLAGVPDTQYFGPGTRLTVL.

This chain joins TRBV6-6 and TRBJ1-4; 7 bases line up with TRBD1. The CDR3 consists of 14 residues. Losses at the gene ends were 11 bases for V and 2 bases for J; bases not matched to a gene: 8. The germline V gene has CDR1 MNHNY and CDR2 SVGAGI (reference sequence). In DNA, the CDR3 is TGTGCCTCTTTCGGGGACAGCACTAATGAAAAACTGTTTTTT. It specifies CASFGDSTNEKLFF.

The chain has TRBV5-1 and TRBJ2-5; unclear D gene. The CDR3 extends over 13 amino acids. CDR1 SGHRS and CDR2 YFSETQ come from the germline V gene. V dropped 2 bases and J dropped 1 base, with 6 bases sitting between them. The CDR3 here is CASSFNSQETQYF. DNA for the CDR3: TGCGCCAGCAGCTTCAACAGCCAAGAGACCCAGTACTTC. Supplemented by reference TRBV5-1 and TRBJ2-5, the full variable domain reads KAGVTQTPRYLIKTRGQQVTLSCSPISGHRSVSWYQQTPGQGLQFLFEYFSETQRNKGNFPGRFSGRQFSNSRSEMNVSTLELGDSALYLCASSFNSQETQYFGPGTRLLVL.

The rearrangement uses TRBV28 and TRBJ2-7, with 13 bases that match TRBD2. The length of the CDR3 is 15 residues. Germline values: CDR1 MDHEN, CDR2 SYDVKM. Trimming cost V 6 bases and J 5 bases; bases outside gene matches: 7. The CDR3 here is CASRFGLAGVNEQYF. The CDR3 DNA reads as TGTGCCAGCAGATTTGGACTAGCGGGAGTCAACGAGCAGTACTTC.

For this clone: At one end the junction does not follow the germline gene, possibly because of a read error. This rearrangement joins TRBV5-4 to TRBJ2-7; D remains unclear. Germline CDR1 reads SGHNT; CDR2 reads YYREEE (reference sequence). This CDR3 is 14 amino acids long. CDR3 sequence reads: CASSQDITYYEQYF. The CDR3 nucleotides are TGCGCCAGCAGCCAAGATATCACTTACTACGAGCAGTACTTC.